What follows are 24 T cell receptor beta chains derived from one specimen sequenced in a study of blood T cell repertoires in COVID-19. Clones were read by immunoSEQ multiplex PCR, and TCRdb kept only the in-frame ones, dropping some. Of around 70,000 clones listed, around 86% are singletons. Specimen: peripheral blood. These receptors came from a man over 45 with active COVID-19.

As to this clone: At one boundary the junction diverges from the germline segment, which might be a read error. The chain uses TRBV6-1 and TRBJ2-1; tentatively, D is TRBD2 (6 bases). The CDR3 extends over 15 amino acids. Germline V gene lookup returns CDR1 MNHNS and CDR2 SASEGT. The CDR3 loop reads CASSERRASYDEQFF. The CDR3 DNA reads as TGTGCCAGCAGTGAAAGGAGGGCCAGCTACGATGAGCAGTTCTTC.

The rearrangement uses TRBV4-3 and TRBJ1-1; tentatively, D is TRBD1 (5 bases). With 0 bases removed from V and 3 bases from J, the gap between germline ends came to 8 bases. CDR1 is LGHNA and CDR2 is YSLEER in the germline V gene. The CDR3 runs 14 residues. The CDR3 coding sequence is TGCGCCAGCAGCCAAGAGCAGGGATACACTGAAGCTTTCTTT. This gives the protein CASSQEQGYTEAFF.

The chain combines TRBV9 with TRBJ2-1; D perhaps matches TRBD1 (5 bases). The germline gives CDR1 SGDLS, CDR2 YYNGEE. Trimming removed 3 bases at V and 3 bases at J, with 7 bases between. The CDR3 loop spans 13 amino acids. In nucleotides, the CDR3 is TGTGCCAGCAGCGAGGGGAACTACAATGAGCAGTTCTTC. The encoded protein is CASSEGNYNEQFF.

The chain employs TRBV6-5 and TRBJ1-2; TRBD1 agrees at 8 bases. This CDR3 comprises 14 residues. Germline CDR1 is MNHEY and CDR2 is SVGAGI. V gave up 7 bases and J gave up 6 bases; unmatched junction bases: 10. The CDR3 DNA reads TGTGCCAGCAACAACAGGGGGGTAGAGGATGGCTACACCTTC. Translated, it gives CASNNRGVEDGYTF.

The V call is TRBV29-1, the J call TRBJ2-2; TRBD2 might be the D (5 bases). The CDR3 length is 14 residues. Deletions cut 4 bases from V and 2 bases from J, with 11 bases between. Germline V gene data show CDR1 as SQVTM and CDR2 as ANQGSEA. This chain's CDR3 is CSVGLTVNTGELFF. CDR3 nucleotides: TGCAGCGTTGGACTAACGGTAAACACCGGGGAGCTGTTTTTT.

The chain uses TRBV27 and TRBJ1-5; D is unresolved. Germline V gene data show CDR1 as MNHEY and CDR2 as SMNVEV (reference sequence). The CDR3 loop spans 14 amino acids. V lost 3 bases, J lost 9 bases, and 15 bases lay in between. CDR3 residues: CASSLQVDRRPQHF. CDR3 nucleotide sequence: TGTGCCAGCAGTTTGCAGGTAGATAGAAGGCCCCAGCATTTT.

The chain combines TRBV7-2 with TRBJ2-7; no reliable D call. Looked up from germline, CDR1 is SGHTA and CDR2 is FQGNSA. The length of the CDR3 is 15 residues. The germline V and J ends were trimmed by 5 bases and 4 bases, with 18 bases remaining between them. As DNA, the CDR3 is TGTGCCAGCAGCCCCCGCGCGGTTCCCCCTTACGAGCAGTACTTC. Translation: CASSPRAVPPYEQYF.

The chain joins TRBV13 to TRBJ2-1, with D possibly matching TRBD2 (6 bases). V was clipped by 1 base and J by 5 bases, with 12 bases between them. The V gene's germline CDR1 is PRHDT and CDR2 FYEKMQ (reference sequence). The CDR3 sequence is 15 residues long. The CDR3 nucleotides are TGTGCCAGCAGCTTAGAGTCCGGGGGACACAATGAGCAGTTCTTC. Translation gives CASSLESGGHNEQFF.

CDR3 in amino acids: CASSFSTGVAEAFF. The CDR3 DNA reads as TGTGCCAGCAGCTTCTCGACAGGGGTGGCTGAAGCTTTCTTT. The chain has TRBV5-4 and TRBJ1-1, with 8 bases aligning to TRBD1. V was pared by 2 bases and J by 6 bases, with 6 bases of the junction left unmatched. The germline V gene has CDR1 SGHNT and CDR2 YYREEE (reference sequence). CDR3 length equals 14 residues.

This clone was seen only a few times. CDR3 DNA: TGTGCCAGTAGTATTACTAGCGGCGGAGAGCAGTTCTTC. As protein: CASSITSGGEQFF. The chain has TRBV19 and TRBJ2-1, with TRBD2 identical over 8 bases. V lost 3 bases and J lost 10; bases outside the gene matches: 5. This CDR3 has 13 residues. Looked up from germline, CDR1 is LNHDA and CDR2 is SQIVND (reference sequence).

V gene TRBV28 combines with J gene TRBJ1-5; 7 bases align to TRBD1. This CDR3 spans 14 amino acids. From germline, CDR1 is MDHEN and CDR2 SYDVKM. V shed 4 bases and J 2 bases; nucleotides not matched to a gene: 2. CDR3 sequence (DNA): TGTGCCAGCAGTTCAACAGGGGGCAATCAGCCCCAGCATTTT. This gives the protein CASSSTGGNQPQHF.

The chain is built from TRBV24-1 and TRBJ2-2, with 12 bases matching TRBD1. CDR3 length: 17 amino acids. CDR1 is KGHDR and CDR2 is SFDVKD in the germline V gene. V lost 3 bases, J lost 3 bases, and 4 bases stayed unmatched. The CDR3 reads CATSDPGQGAYTGELFF. The CDR3 DNA reads as TGTGCCACCAGTGATCCGGGACAGGGGGCCTACACCGGGGAGCTGTTTTTT.

V is TRBV19 and J is TRBJ1-2, with 8 bases aligning to TRBD1. CDR1 is LNHDA, CDR2 SQIVND, per germline (reference sequence). Trimming at V came to 4 bases and at J to 4 bases, leaving 8 bases not matched to a gene. The CDR3 loop spans 15 amino acids. The CDR3 DNA follows: TGTGCCAGTAGTACTGGACAGGGAATCCTCTATGGCTACACCTTC. It codes for CASSTGQGILYGYTF.

V and J are TRBV27 and TRBJ1-4; 8 bases are a match to TRBD1. Germline CDR1 is MNHEY and CDR2 is SMNVEV (reference sequence). The CDR3 runs to 13 residues. With V trimmed by 6 bases and J by 8 bases, 5 bases remained unmatched. Written as DNA, the CDR3 is TGTGCCAGCAGCAGGGGGCTAGAAGAAAAACTGTTTTTT. Its protein is CASSRGLEEKLFF.

The gene calls are TRBV28 and TRBJ1-2; D might be TRBD1 (5 bases). Germline CDR1 MDHEN, CDR2 SYDVKM. This CDR3 contains 15 residues. Deletions cut 7 bases from V and 0 bases from J, with 15 bases between. The CDR3 bases are TGTGCCAGCAACCCGATGATGACAGCTAACTATGGCTACACCTTC. Translated: CASNPMMTANYGYTF.

The V call is TRBV27, the J call TRBJ2-7; 9 bases line up with TRBD2. CDR3 length equals 15 residues. V gave up 6 bases and J gave up 4 bases; unmatched junction bases: 10. Germline CDR1 is MNHEY and CDR2 is SMNVEV (reference sequence). The CDR3 DNA reads TGTGCCAGCAGCCTAGCGGGAAAGGATCTTTACGAGCAGTACTTC. It is translated as CASSLAGKDLYEQYF.

The chain employs TRBV23-1 and TRBJ2-1; 9 bases line up with TRBD1. TRBV23-1 is known as an ORF, though its function is uncertain. After removal of 2 bases from V and 14 bases from J, the junction contained 13 bases not matched to a gene. There are 15 residues in the CDR3. This CDR3 is CASSQRARQGGVKFF. The CDR3, as DNA: TGCGCCAGCAGTCAAAGGGCCCGACAGGGGGGGGTGAAGTTCTTC.

The chain carries TRBV5-8 and TRBJ1-2; D gene unclear. Trimming cost V 0 bases and J 4 bases, with 7 bases left between them. Germline CDR1 reads SGHTS; CDR2 reads YDEGEE. The CDR3 sequence is 13 residues long. The CDR3 DNA follows: TGTGCCAGCAGCTTGGACAGCCGCTATGGCTACACCTTC. Amino acids: CASSLDSRYGYTF.

V is TRBV24-1 and J is TRBJ2-7, with a possible D match to TRBD1 (5 bases). Germline V gives CDR1 KGHDR, CDR2 SFDVKD. The CDR3 sequence is 14 residues long. The ends were cut back, 0 bases at V and 4 bases at J, with 9 bases in the middle. Here the CDR3 DNA reads TGTGCCACCAGTGATTTGGGGGCGGATTACGAGCAGTACTTC. It codes for CATSDLGADYEQYF.

The genes are TRBV2 and TRBJ1-4; 10 bases line up with TRBD1. Germline assignment: CDR1 SNHLY and CDR2 FYNNEI. The CDR3 extends over 14 amino acids. With V trimmed by 6 bases and J by 5 bases, 3 bases remained unmatched. CDR3 protein: CASSRDRGNEKLFF. The CDR3 nucleotides are TGTGCCAGCAGCCGGGACAGGGGCAATGAAAAACTGTTTTTT.

The chain links TRBV25-1 to TRBJ1-2; 7 nucleotides match TRBD1. Germline V CDR1 and CDR2: MGHDK, SYGVNS. Germline trimming cut 4 bases from V and 8 bases from J; bases unmatched to any gene: 10. The length of the CDR3 is 14 residues. The DNA of the CDR3 is TGTGCCAGCAGTGGAACAGGGGCCGAGAGGGGCTACACCTTC. Amino acids: CASSGTGAERGYTF.

The chain couples TRBV6-5 to TRBJ2-5, with D perhaps TRBD2 (7 bases). The V end was cut by 8 bases, the J end by 9 bases, with 16 bases between. This CDR3 region has 12 residues. Germline CDR1 reads MNHEY; CDR2 reads SVGAGI. CDR3 sequence (DNA): TGTGCCAGCGGGGGGGCCGGTCGGCCCCAGTACTTC. This gives the protein CASGGAGRPQYF.

The V gene is TRBV27, the J gene TRBJ2-1; D is unresolved. CDR3 length: 11 amino acids. Trimming pared 8 bases from V and 8 bases from J, leaving 10 bases between. Germline CDR1 is MNHEY and CDR2 is SMNVEV (reference sequence). CDR3 amino acids: CASVGSDEQFF. The CDR3 region has the DNA TGTGCCAGCGTTGGAAGCGATGAGCAGTTCTTC.

The genes are TRBV19 and TRBJ2-1; D gene unclear. The CDR3 covers 16 residues. V dropped 1 base and J dropped 1 base, with 11 bases sitting between them. CDR1 and CDR2 from the germline V gene are LNHDA and SQIVND (reference sequence). The CDR3 spells CASSIGSGTSYNEQFF. DNA of the CDR3: TGTGCCAGTAGTATAGGTTCAGGAACATCCTACAATGAGCAGTTCTTC.